The rows below give T cell receptor beta chains drawn from one sample of a study of blood T cell repertoires in COVID-19. Method: immunoSEQ multiplex PCR; TCRdb's copy keeps in-frame clones and lacks some. The sample yields under 20,000 clones, around 90% seen once. Sequenced material: peripheral blood. The receptors originated from a human donor in a cohort sampled during active COVID-19. The donor label of this sample is uncertain. Both conserved end residues are part of each CDR3. Fields, in order: V gene, CDR3 protein.

TRBV23-1	CASSQLRQGGAGELFF
TRBV5-5	CASSQGPGADTQYF
TRBV2	CASRTGTGRNSPLHF
TRBV4-1	CASSPSARSSYEQYF
TRBV10-3	CAISATGAGANVLTF
TRBV21-1	CASSKVSAGVNYGYTF
TRBV5-1	CASSGGGEKLFF
TRBV5-1	CAISSGSGRPGTGELFF
TRBV3-1/TRBV3-2	CASSQENSGRAGQYF
TRBV6-5	CASSYSRGISEKLFF
TRBV11-3	CASSLDLGTRPYNEQFF
TRBV5-4	CASSLAAGGYNSPLHF
TRBV6-5	CASSYSPFRGQPQHF
TRBV5-1	CASSLGQGDFYEQYF
TRBV28	CASSSLLDRIYQPQHF
TRBV5-4	CASSWGLARTLNEQYF
TRBV29-1	CSAKRREDTEAFF
TRBV6-6	CASSSGTAANYGYTF
TRBV5-1	CASSADLDYEQYF
TRBV30	CAWAPSYNEQFF
TRBV7-9	CASSPIPDWREYTQYF
TRBV3-1/TRBV3-2	CASSQDLRQETQYF
TRBV5-1	CASSSSLGGADTQYF
TRBV21-1	CASSKGAGGGDEKLFF
TRBV5-1	CASSLTWTVNSGNTIYF
TRBV11-2	CASSPSGTGLGANVLTF
TRBV28	CASSFTSGRNYEQYF
TRBV28	CASSPPSGEGYGYTF